Listed below are T cell receptor beta chains from one sample, sequenced in a study of chemoradiotherapy in HPV16-positive cancers. Assay used: immunoSEQ multiplex PCR; TCRdb lists only in-frame clones, some missing. The profile shows under 10,000 clones, around 88% of them singletons. Specimen: blood, collected from a patient who underwent chemoradiotherapy. The source of these receptors is a human donor with HPV-associated anogenital cancer. CDR3s include the opening cysteine and the closing phenylalanine or tryptophan. A D gene is named only where the DNA matches it firmly. Clone size appears in some rows only: once, few, many, or a class for an expanded clone.

J gene: TRBJ1-2
clone size: NA
D gene: TRBD1
V gene: TRBV5-1
CDR3 protein: CASHDRGYGYTF
CDR3 DNA: TGCGCCAGCCATGACAGGGGCTATGGCTACACCTTC

J gene: TRBJ1-1
clone size: few
D gene: NA
V gene: TRBV7-9
CDR3 protein: CASGQYTEAFF
CDR3 DNA: TGTGCCAGCGGACAGTACACTGAAGCTTTCTTT

J gene: TRBJ2-2
clone size: NA
D gene: TRBD2
V gene: TRBV6-4
CDR3 protein: CASSRLAGGTGELFF
CDR3 DNA: TGTGCCAGCAGTCGACTAGCGGGGGGAACCGGGGAGCTGTTTTTT

J gene: TRBJ2-4
clone size: NA
D gene: NA
V gene: TRBV19
CDR3 protein: CASTDPGRAKNIQYF
CDR3 DNA: TGTGCCAGTACCGATCCAGGGAGGGCCAAAAACATTCAGTACTTC

J gene: TRBJ1-2
clone size: few
D gene: NA
V gene: TRBV9
CDR3 protein: CASSYNIRTDMDGYTF
CDR3 DNA: TGTGCCAGCAGCTATAATATTCGGACTGACATGGATGGCTACACCTTC

J gene: TRBJ1-1
clone size: NA
D gene: TRBD1
V gene: TRBV29-1
CDR3 protein: CRVRDSGRFTEAFF
CDR3 DNA: TGCAGGGTTCGGGACAGTGGGAGGTTTACTGAAGCTTTCTTT

J gene: TRBJ1-3
clone size: NA
D gene: NA
V gene: TRBV5-5
CDR3 protein: CASSLGQVLSGNTIYF
CDR3 DNA: TGTGCCAGCAGCTTGGGGCAGGTCCTCTCTGGAAACACCATATATTTT

J gene: TRBJ2-2
clone size: NA
D gene: TRBD2
V gene: TRBV6-5
CDR3 protein: CASRLAGGNTGELFF
CDR3 DNA: TGTGCCAGCAGGCTAGCGGGGGGGAACACCGGGGAGCTGTTTTTT

J gene: TRBJ1-3
clone size: NA
D gene: NA
V gene: TRBV9
CDR3 protein: CASSVSDSLSGNTIYF
CDR3 DNA: TGTGCCAGCAGCGTTTCGGACAGCCTCTCTGGAAACACCATATATTTT

J gene: TRBJ1-5
clone size: NA
D gene: NA
V gene: TRBV5-7
CDR3 protein: CASSYFGGDSNQPQHF
CDR3 DNA: TGTGCCAGCAGCTACTTCGGTGGTGACAGCAATCAGCCCCAGCATTTT

J gene: TRBJ1-2
clone size: NA
D gene: NA
V gene: TRBV18
CDR3 protein: CASSPPLTGSYGYTF
CDR3 DNA: TGTGCCAGCTCACCACCCTTAACAGGCTCCTATGGCTACACCTTC

J gene: TRBJ2-2
clone size: once
D gene: NA
V gene: TRBV7-9
CDR3 protein: CASSFGTGELFF
CDR3 DNA: TGTGCCAGCAGCTTCGGGACCGGGGAGCTGTTTTTT

J gene: TRBJ2-2
clone size: NA
D gene: TRBD1
V gene: TRBV5-6
CDR3 protein: CASSKTGLNAGELFF
CDR3 DNA: TGTGCCAGCAGCAAGACAGGGTTAAACGCCGGGGAGCTGTTTTTT

J gene: TRBJ2-1
clone size: NA
D gene: NA
V gene: TRBV6-5
CDR3 protein: CASSYSPGSYNEQFF
CDR3 DNA: TGTGCCAGCAGTTACTCCCCAGGATCCTACAATGAGCAGTTCTTC

J gene: TRBJ1-2
clone size: NA
D gene: NA
V gene: TRBV5-6
CDR3 protein: CASSLTGPAPRDTF
CDR3 DNA: TGTGCCAGCAGCTTGACAGGACCGGCCCCTCGTGACACCTTC

J gene: TRBJ2-7
clone size: NA
D gene: TRBD1
V gene: TRBV18
CDR3 protein: CASSPGQGSPYEQYF
CDR3 DNA: TGTGCCAGCTCACCCGGACAGGGTTCCCCCTACGAGCAGTACTTC

J gene: TRBJ2-2
clone size: NA
D gene: NA
V gene: TRBV2
CDR3 protein: CASKRVTGELFF
CDR3 DNA: TGTGCCAGCAAAAGGGTCACCGGGGAGCTGTTTTTT

J gene: TRBJ1-5
clone size: NA
D gene: NA
V gene: TRBV29-1
CDR3 protein: CSVAEFSNQPQHF
CDR3 DNA: TGCAGCGTTGCCGAGTTTAGCAATCAGCCCCAGCATTTT

J gene: TRBJ1-2
clone size: NA
D gene: NA
V gene: TRBV6-5
CDR3 protein: CASSYEVGFTYGYTF
CDR3 DNA: TGTGCCAGCAGTTACGAAGTTGGCTTTACCTATGGCTACACCTTC

J gene: TRBJ1-2
clone size: few
D gene: NA
V gene: TRBV7-6
CDR3 protein: CASSFLQGDGYTF
CDR3 DNA: TGTGCCAGCAGCTTTTTACAGGGTGATGGCTACACCTTC

J gene: TRBJ1-5
clone size: once
D gene: NA
V gene: TRBV5-5
CDR3 protein: CASSLRLGGQPQHF
CDR3 DNA: TGTGCCAGCAGCCTAAGGCTTGGAGGACAGCCCCAGCATTTT

J gene: TRBJ2-7
clone size: NA
D gene: NA
V gene: TRBV29-1
CDR3 protein: CSVITGPLSYEQYF
CDR3 DNA: TGCAGCGTAATAACAGGGCCCCTTTCCTACGAGCAGTACTTC

J gene: TRBJ2-7
clone size: NA
D gene: NA
V gene: TRBV29-1
CDR3 protein: CSAGDNEQYF
CDR3 DNA: TGCAGCGCTGGGGACAACGAGCAGTACTTC

J gene: TRBJ2-7
clone size: once
D gene: NA
V gene: TRBV27
CDR3 protein: CASSLSAPYGRYEQYF
CDR3 DNA: TGTGCCAGCAGTTTATCTGCCCCGTATGGGCGCTACGAGCAGTACTTC

J gene: TRBJ2-1
clone size: NA
D gene: TRBD2
V gene: TRBV27
CDR3 protein: CASAARGGYNEQFF
CDR3 DNA: TGTGCCAGCGCTGCCCGGGGGGGATACAATGAGCAGTTCTTC

J gene: TRBJ2-5
clone size: NA
D gene: NA
V gene: TRBV5-4
CDR3 protein: CASSSPTGAGETQYF
CDR3 DNA: TGTGCCAGCAGCTCCCCAACAGGGGCGGGGGAGACCCAGTACTTC

J gene: TRBJ2-7
clone size: NA
D gene: TRBD1
V gene: TRBV6-8
CDR3 protein: CAVGQGNEQYF
CDR3 DNA: TGTGCCGTAGGACAGGGAAACGAGCAGTACTTC

J gene: TRBJ2-1
clone size: once
D gene: TRBD2
V gene: TRBV13
CDR3 protein: CASSSGLAGATNEQFF
CDR3 DNA: TGTGCCAGCAGCTCGGGACTAGCGGGGGCAACCAATGAGCAGTTCTTC

J gene: TRBJ2-3
clone size: NA
D gene: NA
V gene: TRBV11-2
CDR3 protein: CASSPTTDTQYF
CDR3 DNA: TGTGCCAGCAGCCCAACCACAGATACGCAGTATTTT

J gene: TRBJ1-1
clone size: NA
D gene: NA
V gene: TRBV12-2
CDR3 protein: CASRLNRGRLTEAFF
CDR3 DNA: TGTGCAAGTCGCTTAAACAGGGGCCGGTTGACTGAAGCTTTCTTT

J gene: TRBJ1-1
clone size: NA
D gene: NA
V gene: TRBV2
CDR3 protein: CASSVGGGTEAFF
CDR3 DNA: TGTGCCAGCAGTGTAGGGGGGGGCACTGAAGCTTTCTTT

J gene: TRBJ1-1
clone size: NA
D gene: NA
V gene: TRBV27
CDR3 protein: CASSLSPRPRGNTEAFF
CDR3 DNA: TGTGCCAGCAGTTTATCCCCCAGGCCGCGGGGGAACACTGAAGCTTTCTTT

J gene: TRBJ1-2
clone size: once
D gene: NA
V gene: TRBV7-2
CDR3 protein: CASSQTRAQTYGYTF
CDR3 DNA: TGTGCCAGCAGTCAGACCCGAGCACAGACCTATGGCTACACCTTC

J gene: TRBJ1-1
clone size: NA
D gene: NA
V gene: TRBV5-1
CDR3 protein: CASSLEGGTEAFF
CDR3 DNA: TGCGCCAGCAGCTTGGAAGGGGGCACTGAAGCTTTCTTT

J gene: TRBJ1-1
clone size: NA
D gene: NA
V gene: TRBV5-4
CDR3 protein: CASSLGRETEAFF
CDR3 DNA: TGTGCCAGCAGCTTGGGCAGGGAAACTGAAGCTTTCTTT

J gene: TRBJ1-2
clone size: NA
D gene: NA
V gene: TRBV4-1
CDR3 protein: CASSQVEGSVSYTF
CDR3 DNA: TGCGCCAGCAGCCAAGTGGAGGGCAGCGTGAGCTACACCTTC

J gene: TRBJ1-3
clone size: NA
D gene: NA
V gene: TRBV9
CDR3 protein: CASSPDLRGGGNTIYF
CDR3 DNA: TGTGCCAGCAGCCCAGACCTCAGGGGTGGTGGAAACACCATATATTTT

J gene: TRBJ2-1
clone size: NA
D gene: NA
V gene: TRBV2
CDR3 protein: CASSVTPYNEQFF
CDR3 DNA: TGTGCCAGCAGTGTAACCCCCTACAATGAGCAGTTCTTC

J gene: TRBJ1-6
clone size: NA
D gene: NA
V gene: TRBV19
CDR3 protein: CASRFRDSPLHF
CDR3 DNA: TGTGCCAGTAGATTCCGGGATTCACCCCTCCACTTT

J gene: TRBJ1-5
clone size: few
D gene: NA
V gene: TRBV7-2
CDR3 protein: CASSLGGRNQPQHF
CDR3 DNA: TGTGCCAGCAGCCTGGGGGGCCGCAATCAGCCCCAGCATTTT

J gene: TRBJ1-1
clone size: few
D gene: TRBD1
V gene: TRBV2
CDR3 protein: CASSLDRETEAFF
CDR3 DNA: TGTGCCAGCAGCCTAGACAGGGAGACTGAAGCTTTCTTT

J gene: TRBJ2-1
clone size: once
D gene: TRBD2
V gene: TRBV30
CDR3 protein: CASSGTSGVNEQFF
CDR3 DNA: TGTGCCTCCTCCGGGACTAGCGGGGTCAATGAGCAGTTCTTC

J gene: TRBJ2-1
clone size: NA
D gene: TRBD2
V gene: TRBV5-8
CDR3 protein: CASSLEGLAGYNEQFF
CDR3 DNA: TGTGCCAGCAGCTTGGAAGGACTAGCGGGTTACAATGAGCAGTTCTTC

J gene: TRBJ2-2
clone size: NA
D gene: TRBD2
V gene: TRBV11-2
CDR3 protein: CASSIVGGTGELFF
CDR3 DNA: TGTGCCAGCAGCATTGTGGGGGGGACCGGGGAGCTGTTTTTT

J gene: TRBJ2-2
clone size: NA
D gene: NA
V gene: TRBV30
CDR3 protein: CAHTGQRVKNTGELFF
CDR3 DNA: TGTGCCCATACAGGCCAGCGGGTTAAGAACACCGGGGAGCTGTTTTTT

J gene: TRBJ2-3
clone size: NA
D gene: TRBD2
V gene: TRBV27
CDR3 protein: CASIGGDHTDTQYF
CDR3 DNA: TGTGCCAGCATTGGGGGGGACCACACAGATACGCAGTATTTT

J gene: TRBJ2-1
clone size: NA
D gene: NA
V gene: TRBV5-4
CDR3 protein: CASSLEYNEQFF
CDR3 DNA: TGTGCCAGCAGCTTGGAATACAATGAGCAGTTCTTC

J gene: TRBJ2-1
clone size: NA
D gene: TRBD1
V gene: TRBV27
CDR3 protein: CAIYRDRVGNEQFF
CDR3 DNA: TGTGCCATCTACCGGGACAGGGTTGGCAATGAGCAGTTCTTC

J gene: TRBJ1-1
clone size: NA
D gene: NA
V gene: TRBV7-9
CDR3 protein: CASSPRQAQNTEAFF
CDR3 DNA: TGTGCCAGCAGCCCTAGGCAAGCACAGAACACTGAAGCTTTCTTT

J gene: TRBJ1-1
clone size: NA
D gene: NA
V gene: TRBV5-1
CDR3 protein: CASSFTGVMNTEAFF
CDR3 DNA: TGCGCCAGCAGCTTCACCGGGGTCATGAACACTGAAGCTTTCTTT

J gene: TRBJ1-6
clone size: NA
D gene: NA
V gene: TRBV6-5
CDR3 protein: CASSHGDLRRFGLHF
CDR3 DNA: TGTGCCAGCAGCCACGGGGACCTAAGGAGATTTGGCCTCCACTTT

J gene: TRBJ2-5
clone size: NA
D gene: NA
V gene: TRBV2
CDR3 protein: CASGGTGETQYF
CDR3 DNA: TGTGCCAGCGGTGGCACGGGAGAGACCCAGTACTTC

J gene: TRBJ1-2
clone size: NA
D gene: NA
V gene: TRBV19
CDR3 protein: CASTKLNEFNYGYTF
CDR3 DNA: TGTGCCAGTACCAAACTCAACGAGTTTAACTATGGCTACACCTTC

J gene: TRBJ2-3
clone size: NA
D gene: TRBD2
V gene: TRBV4-2
CDR3 protein: CASSPRGSVAGGDTQYF
CDR3 DNA: TGTGCCAGCAGCCCCCGAGGTAGCGTAGCGGGGGGTGATACGCAGTATTTT

J gene: TRBJ1-2
clone size: NA
D gene: TRBD1
V gene: TRBV5-1
CDR3 protein: CASSLGQNPDYGYTF
CDR3 DNA: TGCGCCAGCAGCCTGGGACAGAATCCAGACTATGGCTACACCTTC

J gene: TRBJ2-2
clone size: NA
D gene: NA
V gene: TRBV14
CDR3 protein: CASSQVSGSNTGELFF
CDR3 DNA: TGTGCCAGCAGCCAAGTCTCGGGGTCGAACACCGGGGAGCTGTTTTTT